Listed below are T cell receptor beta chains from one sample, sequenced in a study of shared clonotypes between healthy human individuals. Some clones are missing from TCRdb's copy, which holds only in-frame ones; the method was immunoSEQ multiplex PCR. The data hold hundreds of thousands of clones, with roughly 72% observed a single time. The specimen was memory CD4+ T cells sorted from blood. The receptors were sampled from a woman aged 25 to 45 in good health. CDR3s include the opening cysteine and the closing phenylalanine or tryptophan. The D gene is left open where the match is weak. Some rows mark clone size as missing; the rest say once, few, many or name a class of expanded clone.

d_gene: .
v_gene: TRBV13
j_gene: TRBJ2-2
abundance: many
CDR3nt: TGTGCCAGCAGACCTGGGCGCGGGACGTTCACCGGGGAGCTGTTTTTT
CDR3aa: CASRPGRGTFTGELFF

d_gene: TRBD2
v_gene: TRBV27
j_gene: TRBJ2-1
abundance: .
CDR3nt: TGTGCCAGCAGTCCCTTATATACTAGCGGGATAGGAAATGAGCAGTTCTTC
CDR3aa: CASSPLYTSGIGNEQFF

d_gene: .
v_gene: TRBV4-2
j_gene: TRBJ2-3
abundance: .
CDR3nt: TGTGCCAGCAGCCAAGGCACTAGCAGCTCAGATACGCAGTATTTT
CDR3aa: CASSQGTSSSDTQYF

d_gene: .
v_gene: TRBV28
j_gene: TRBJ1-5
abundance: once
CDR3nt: TGTGCCAGCAGCCCTATCCTTAGCAATCAGCCCCAGCATTTT
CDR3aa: CASSPILSNQPQHF

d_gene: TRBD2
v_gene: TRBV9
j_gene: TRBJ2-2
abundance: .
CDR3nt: TGTGCCAGCAGCGTAAGCGGGAGCTCCACCGGGGAGCTGTTTTTT
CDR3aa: CASSVSGSSTGELFF

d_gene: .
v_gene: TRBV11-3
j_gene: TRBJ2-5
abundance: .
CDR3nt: TGTGCCAGCAGCTCCGAGCGGATTGGGACCCAGTACTTC
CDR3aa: CASSSERIGTQYF

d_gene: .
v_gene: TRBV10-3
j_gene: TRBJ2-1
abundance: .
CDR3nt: TGTGCCATACAAGCGGACAGCTCCTACAATGAGCAGTTCTTC
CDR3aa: CAIQADSSYNEQFF

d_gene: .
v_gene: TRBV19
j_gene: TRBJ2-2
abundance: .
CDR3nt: TGTGCCAGTAGTATGCTGGGCGGGGAGCTGTTTTTT
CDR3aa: CASSMLGGELFF

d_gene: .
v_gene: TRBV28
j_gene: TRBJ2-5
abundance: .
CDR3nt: TGTGCCAGCAGCCCTACAGGGACCGGGCAAGAGACCCAGTACTTC
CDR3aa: CASSPTGTGQETQYF

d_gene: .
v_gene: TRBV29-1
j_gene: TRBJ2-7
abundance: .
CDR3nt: TGCAGCGTTGGAACCAGCGGCGAGCAGTACTTC
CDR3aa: CSVGTSGEQYF

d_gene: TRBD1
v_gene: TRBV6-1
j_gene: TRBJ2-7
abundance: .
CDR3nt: TGTGCCAGCAGTCTTTTAAGGACAGGGGCGAACGAGCAGTACTTC
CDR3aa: CASSLLRTGANEQYF

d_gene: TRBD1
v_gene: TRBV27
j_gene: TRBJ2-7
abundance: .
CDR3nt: TGTGCCAGCAGTCCCCAGGACAGGGGGCGGACCTACGAGCAGTACTTC
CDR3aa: CASSPQDRGRTYEQYF

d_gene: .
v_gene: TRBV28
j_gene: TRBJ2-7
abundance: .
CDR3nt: TGTGCCAGCAGTTATCAGACCTACGAGCAGTACTTC
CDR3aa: CASSYQTYEQYF

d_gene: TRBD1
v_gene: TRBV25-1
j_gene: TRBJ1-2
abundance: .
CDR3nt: TGTGCCAGCATAAGCGGGACAGAACCCTATGGCTACACCTTC
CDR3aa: CASISGTEPYGYTF

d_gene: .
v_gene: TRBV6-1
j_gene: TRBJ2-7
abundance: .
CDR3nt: TGTGCCAGCAGTGAGGTGTGGGGCTACGAGCAGTACTTC
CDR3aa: CASSEVWGYEQYF

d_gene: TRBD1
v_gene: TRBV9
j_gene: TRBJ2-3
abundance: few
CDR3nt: TGTGCCAGCAGCGTAGTTTGGGACAGGGGGACAGATACGCAGTATTTT
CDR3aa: CASSVVWDRGTDTQYF

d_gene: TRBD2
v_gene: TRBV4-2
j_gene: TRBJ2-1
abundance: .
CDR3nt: TGTGCCAGCAGCCAAGGGCTAGCGGGTAACTACAATGAGCAGTTCTTC
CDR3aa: CASSQGLAGNYNEQFF

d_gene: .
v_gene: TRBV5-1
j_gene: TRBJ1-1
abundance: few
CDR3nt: TGCGCCAGCAGCACGCAGGGGAGAGCTTTCTTT
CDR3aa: CASSTQGRAFF

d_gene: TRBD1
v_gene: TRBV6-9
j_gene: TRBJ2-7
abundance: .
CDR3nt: TGTGCCAGCGGCTACCGGGACAGGGAATTCCACGAGCAGTACTTC
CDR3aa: CASGYRDREFHEQYF

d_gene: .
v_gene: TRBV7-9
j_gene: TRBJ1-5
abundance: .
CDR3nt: TGTGCCAGCAGCTTAGGATATCAGCCCCAGCATTTT
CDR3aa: CASSLGYQPQHF

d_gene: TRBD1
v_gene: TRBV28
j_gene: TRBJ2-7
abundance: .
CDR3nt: TGTGCCAGCAGGTCGGGACAGCTAACCTACGAGCAGTACTTC
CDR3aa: CASRSGQLTYEQYF

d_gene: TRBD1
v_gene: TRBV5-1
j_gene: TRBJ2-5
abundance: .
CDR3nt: TGCGCCAGCAGCGTACCGACAGGGGGCGTTGAGACCCAGTACTTC
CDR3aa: CASSVPTGGVETQYF

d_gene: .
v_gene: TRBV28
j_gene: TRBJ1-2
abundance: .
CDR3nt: TGTGCCAGCAGTTTACGGGTCAGGGGTGACGGCTACACCTTC
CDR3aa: CASSLRVRGDGYTF